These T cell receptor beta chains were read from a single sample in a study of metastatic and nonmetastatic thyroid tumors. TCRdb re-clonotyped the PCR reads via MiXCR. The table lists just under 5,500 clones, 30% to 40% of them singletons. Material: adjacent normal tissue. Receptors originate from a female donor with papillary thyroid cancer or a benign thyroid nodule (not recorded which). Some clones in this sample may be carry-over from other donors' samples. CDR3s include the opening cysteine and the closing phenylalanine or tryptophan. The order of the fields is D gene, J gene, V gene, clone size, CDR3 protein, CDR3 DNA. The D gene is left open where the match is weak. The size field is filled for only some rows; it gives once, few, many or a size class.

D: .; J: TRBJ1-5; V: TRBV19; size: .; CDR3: CASSIPGGDQPQHF; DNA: TGTGCCAGCAGTATTCCTGGGGGCGATCAGCCCCAGCATTTT
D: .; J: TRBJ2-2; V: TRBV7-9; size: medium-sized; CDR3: CASSPTLGTGELFF; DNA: TGTGCCAGCAGCCCGACTCTCGGGACCGGGGAGCTGTTTTTT
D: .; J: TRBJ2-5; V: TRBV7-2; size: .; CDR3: CASSLAPRGTQYF; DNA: TGTGCCAGCAGCTTAGCGCCCAGGGGGACCCAGTACTTC
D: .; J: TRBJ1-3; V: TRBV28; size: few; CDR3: CASSLGEGGGNTIYF; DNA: TGTGCCAGCAGTCTCGGGGAGGGCGGTGGAAACACCATATATTTT
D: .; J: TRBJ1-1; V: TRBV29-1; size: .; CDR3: CSVGVERRAFF; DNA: TGCAGCGTTGGGGTAGAGCGCCGTGCTTTCTTT
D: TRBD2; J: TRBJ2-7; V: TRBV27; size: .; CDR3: CASSVAGTNYEQYF; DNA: TGTGCCAGCAGTGTGGCCGGGACTAACTACGAGCAGTACTTC
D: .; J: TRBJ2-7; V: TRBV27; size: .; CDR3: CASSKKGDPSSYEQYF; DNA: TGTGCCAGCAGCAAAAAAGGCGACCCTAGCTCCTACGAGCAGTACTTC
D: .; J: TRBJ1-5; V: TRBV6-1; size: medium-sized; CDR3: CASTQGQYNQPQHF; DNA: TGTGCCAGCACTCAAGGACAGTACAATCAGCCCCAGCATTTT
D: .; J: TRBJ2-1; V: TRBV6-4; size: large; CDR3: CASSVEGMSEQFF; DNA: TGTGCCAGCAGTGTGGAGGGGATGAGTGAGCAGTTCTTC
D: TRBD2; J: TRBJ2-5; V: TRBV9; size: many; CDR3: CASSVDPAGGQETQYF; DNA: TGTGCCAGCAGCGTAGACCCAGCGGGGGGCCAGGAGACCCAGTACTTC
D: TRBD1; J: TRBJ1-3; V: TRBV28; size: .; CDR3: CASSLWGQGVRSGNTIYF; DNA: TGTGCCAGCAGTTTATGGGGACAGGGGGTGCGTAGTGGAAACACCATATATTTT
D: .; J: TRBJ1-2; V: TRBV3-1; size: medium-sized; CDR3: CASSQDGGYTF; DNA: TGTGCCAGCAGCCAAGACGGCGGCTACACCTTC
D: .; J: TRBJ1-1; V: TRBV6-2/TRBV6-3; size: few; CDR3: CASSPNTEAFF; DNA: TGTGCCAGCAGCCCGAACACTGAAGCTTTCTTT
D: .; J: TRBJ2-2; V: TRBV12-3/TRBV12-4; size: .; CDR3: CASPRGPNTGELFF; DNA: TGTGCCAGCCCCCGGGGGCCGAACACCGGGGAGCTCTTTTTT
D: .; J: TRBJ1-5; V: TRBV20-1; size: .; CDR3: CSADRGNQPQHF; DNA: TGCAGTGCTGATAGGGGGAATCAGCCCCAGCATTTT
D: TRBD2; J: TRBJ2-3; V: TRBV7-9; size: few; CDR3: CASSSREANTDTQYF; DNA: TGTGCCAGCAGCTCGCGGGAGGCAAACACAGATACGCAGTATTTT
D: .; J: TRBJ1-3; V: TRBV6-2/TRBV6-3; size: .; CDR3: CASRLTAGHSGNTIYF; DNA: TGTGCCAGCAGGCTGACCGCAGGCCACTCTGGAAACACCATATATTTT
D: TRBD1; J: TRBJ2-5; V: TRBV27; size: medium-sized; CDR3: CASSMGQRETQYF; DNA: TGTGCCAGCAGTATGGGACAGAGGGAGACCCAGTACTTC
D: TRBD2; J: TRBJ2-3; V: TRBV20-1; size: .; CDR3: CSARDGLAGGPFTDTQYF; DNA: TGTAGTGCTAGAGATGGACTAGCGGGAGGGCCATTCACAGATACGCAGTATTTT
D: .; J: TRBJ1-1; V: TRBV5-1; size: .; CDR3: CASSLGAVMNTEAFF; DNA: TGCGCCAGCAGCTTGGGGGCGGTCATGAACACTGAAGCTTTCTTT
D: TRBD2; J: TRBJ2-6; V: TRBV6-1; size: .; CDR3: CASSEPPGGFKGSNVLTF; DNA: TGTGCCAGCAGTGAACCCCCGGGAGGGTTTAAAGGGTCCAACGTCCTGACTTTC
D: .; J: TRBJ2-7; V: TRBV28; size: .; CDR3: CASSLGTYEQYF; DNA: TGTGCCAGCAGTTTAGGAACCTACGAGCAGTACTTC
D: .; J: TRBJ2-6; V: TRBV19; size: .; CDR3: CASSGPGGSSGANVLTF; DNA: TGTGCCAGTAGTGGTCCGGGGGGCAGCTCTGGGGCCAACGTCCTGACTTTC
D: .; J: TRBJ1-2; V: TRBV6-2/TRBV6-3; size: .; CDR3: CASSYFGPSDGYTF; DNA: TGTGCCAGCAGCTACTTCGGACCGTCGGATGGCTACACCTTC
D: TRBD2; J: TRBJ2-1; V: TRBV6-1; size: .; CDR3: CASREYGGTSGYNEQFF; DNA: TGTGCCAGCAGGGAATACGGAGGGACTAGCGGCTACAATGAGCAGTTCTTC
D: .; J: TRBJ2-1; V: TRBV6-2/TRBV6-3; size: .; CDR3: CASSYPENEQFF; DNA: TGTGCCAGCAGTTACCCCGAGAATGAGCAGTTCTTC
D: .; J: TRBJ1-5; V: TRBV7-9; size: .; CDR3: CASSLGDQPQHF; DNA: TGTGCCAGCAGCTTGGGGGATCAGCCCCAGCATTTT
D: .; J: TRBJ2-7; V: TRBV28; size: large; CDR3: CASSLSGISMYEQYF; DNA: TGTGCCAGCAGTTTATCAGGGATATCTATGTACGAGCAGTACTTC
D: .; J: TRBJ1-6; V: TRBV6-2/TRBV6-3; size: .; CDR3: CASSYQGFHNSPLHF; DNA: TGTGCCAGCAGTTACCAGGGTTTCCATAATTCACCCCTCCACTTT
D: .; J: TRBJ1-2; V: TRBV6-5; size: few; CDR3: CASSYFQGRGYTF; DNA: TGTGCCAGCAGTTACTTCCAGGGAAGAGGCTACACCTTC
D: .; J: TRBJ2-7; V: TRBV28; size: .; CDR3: CASSLVGPSPIERNF; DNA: TGTGCCAGCAGTTTGGTGGGGCCCTCCCCCATCGAGCGGAACTTC
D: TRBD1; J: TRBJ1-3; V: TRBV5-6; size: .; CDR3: CASSWDRVSGNTIYF; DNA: TGTGCCAGCAGCTGGGACAGGGTCTCTGGAAACACCATATATTTT
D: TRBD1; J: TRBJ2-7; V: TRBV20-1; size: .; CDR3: CSAPGQVDYEQYF; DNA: TGCAGTGCGCCGGGACAGGTCGACTACGAGCAGTACTTC
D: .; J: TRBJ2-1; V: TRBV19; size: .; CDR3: CASSIQRVRPNEQFF; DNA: TGTGCCAGTAGTATTCAGCGGGTGCGTCCAAATGAGCAGTTCTTC
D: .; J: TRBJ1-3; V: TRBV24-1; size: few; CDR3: CATSDNRDAPGNTIYF; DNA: TGTGCCACCAGTGACAACCGGGACGCCCCTGGAAACACCATATATTTT
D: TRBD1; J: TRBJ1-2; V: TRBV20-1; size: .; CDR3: CSARDRDSANYGYTF; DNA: TGCAGTGCTAGAGATAGGGACAGCGCTAACTATGGCTACACCTTC
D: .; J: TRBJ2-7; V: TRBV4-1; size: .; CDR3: CASSHFEGSSYEQYF; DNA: TGCGCCAGCAGCCACTTTGAGGGGAGCTCCTACGAGCAGTACTTC
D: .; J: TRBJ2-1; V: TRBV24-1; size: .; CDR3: CATSDPPGSDEQFF; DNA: TGTGCCACCAGTGACCCGCCAGGGTCCGATGAGCAGTTCTTC
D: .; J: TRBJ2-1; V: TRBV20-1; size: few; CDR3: CSARRLDSYNEQFF; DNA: TGCAGTGCTAGAAGGCTAGATTCCTACAATGAGCAGTTCTTC
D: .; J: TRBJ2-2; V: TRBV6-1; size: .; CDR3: CASSEYEGEGIGELFF; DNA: TGTGCCAGCAGTGAATATGAGGGAGAAGGTATCGGGGAGCTGTTTTTT
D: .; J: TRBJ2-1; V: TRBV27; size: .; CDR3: CASSQQSSRHEQFF; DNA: TGTGCCAGCAGTCAGCAGTCGTCTAGACATGAGCAGTTCTTC
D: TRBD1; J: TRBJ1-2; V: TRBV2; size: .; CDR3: CASGDRGGYGYTF; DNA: TGTGCCAGCGGGGACAGGGGGGGGTATGGCTACACCTTC
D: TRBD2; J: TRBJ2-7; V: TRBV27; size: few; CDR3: CASSLVGSSGSSYEQYF; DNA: TGTGCCAGCAGTTTAGTCGGTTCTAGCGGGAGCTCCTACGAGCAGTACTTC
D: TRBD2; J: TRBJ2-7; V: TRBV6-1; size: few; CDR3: CASTHHSGRAFSEQYF; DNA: TGTGCCAGCACCCACCATAGCGGGAGGGCCTTTAGTGAGCAGTACTTC
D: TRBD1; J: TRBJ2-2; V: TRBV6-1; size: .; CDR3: CASSEGQGNTGELFF; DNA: TGTGCCAGCAGTGAGGGACAGGGCAACACCGGGGAGCTGTTTTTT
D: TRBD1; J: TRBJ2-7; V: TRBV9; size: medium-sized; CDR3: CASSPRQGSYEQYF; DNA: TGTGCCAGCAGTCCACGACAGGGCTCCTACGAGCAGTACTTC